A selection of T cell receptor beta chains follows, all from one sample in a study of cytomegalovirus exposure and HLA in healthy donors. Libraries were prepared by immunoSEQ multiplex PCR; TCRdb keeps only in-frame clonotypes and omits some of them. This sample carries fewer than 90,000 clones, 90% to 96% of them seen once, and the ten largest clones take 1.6%. Sequences were obtained from PBMCs. These receptors came from a man aged 18 to 35 in good health and CMV-seropositive. Both conserved end residues are part of each CDR3. The D gene is left open where the match is weak. Expanded clones get a size class; other rows say once, few or many, or leave the size out.

V,size,D,J,CDR3,DNA
TRBV29-1,.,TRBD1,TRBJ1-1,CSVSGQQNTEAFF,TGCAGCGTATCGGGACAGCAGAACACTGAAGCTTTCTTT
TRBV4-1,.,TRBD2,TRBJ2-2,CASTLADWTGELFF,TGCGCCAGCACCCTAGCGGATTGGACCGGGGAGCTGTTTTTT
TRBV28,.,TRBD2,TRBJ2-3,CASSPPGVAGTDTQYF,TGTGCCAGCAGTCCCCCGGGGGTAGCGGGGACAGATACGCAGTATTTT
TRBV25-1,.,TRBD2,TRBJ2-1,CASRGLAGVDEQFF,TGTGCCAGCAGGGGACTAGCAGGGGTCGATGAGCAGTTCTTC
TRBV19,.,TRBD2,TRBJ2-7,CASSISLAGTSSYEQYF,TGTGCCAGTAGTATATCGTTAGCGGGAACGAGCTCCTACGAGCAGTACTTC
TRBV25-1,.,.,TRBJ1-4,CASSEYAGEKLFF,TGTGCCAGCAGTGAATATGCAGGGGAAAAACTGTTTTTT
TRBV2,.,TRBD1,TRBJ2-5,CASSRDSQETQYF,TGTGCCAGCTCCCGGGACAGCCAAGAGACCCAGTACTTC
TRBV27,.,.,TRBJ2-5,CASSPSGEIQETQYF,TGTGCCAGCAGTCCCTCCGGGGAAATCCAAGAGACCCAGTACTTC
TRBV5-8,.,.,TRBJ2-5,CASSLGSQRQETQYF,TGTGCCAGCAGCTTGGGCTCACAACGCCAAGAGACCCAGTACTTC
TRBV5-1,.,TRBD1,TRBJ2-6,CASSPTPGQGITGANVLTF,TGCGCCAGCTCCCCCACCCCGGGACAGGGAATCACTGGGGCCAACGTCCTGACTTTC
TRBV19,.,.,TRBJ2-7,CASGAYEQYF,TGTGCCTCTGGAGCCTACGAGCAGTACTTC
TRBV2,.,.,TRBJ2-1,CASSESAAGLQFF,TGTGCCAGCAGTGAGTCCGCCGCGGGACTGCAGTTCTTC
TRBV11-2,.,TRBD2,TRBJ2-1,CASSLLAGDLNEQFF,TGTGCCAGCAGCTTACTAGCGGGGGACCTCAATGAGCAGTTCTTC
TRBV20-1,.,.,TRBJ2-3,CSASLPDTQYF,TGCAGTGCTAGCCTCCCAGATACGCAGTATTTT
TRBV7-9,.,TRBD2,TRBJ2-3,CASSLAGGTTDTQYF,TGTGCCAGCAGCTTAGCGGGAGGGACCACAGATACGCAGTATTTT
TRBV9,.,.,TRBJ2-5,CASSTGSRTRGKETQYF,TGTGCCAGCAGTACAGGGTCTAGGACTAGGGGAAAAGAGACCCAGTACTTC
TRBV5-1,.,TRBD2,TRBJ2-7,CASSFRYAGGRVSSYEQYF,TGCGCCAGCAGCTTTAGATACGCGGGAGGAAGAGTTTCTTCCTACGAGCAGTACTTC
TRBV4-2,once,.,TRBJ2-7,CASSQGQFYEQYF,TGTGCCAGCAGCCAAGGGCAGTTTTACGAGCAGTACTTC
TRBV28,.,.,TRBJ1-1,CASSFEGGAFF,TGTGCCAGCAGTTTCGAGGGGGGGGCTTTCTTT
TRBV30,.,.,TRBJ1-5,CAWSVEGTQPQHF,TGTGCCTGGAGTGTGGAGGGAACTCAGCCCCAGCATTTT
TRBV11-2,.,TRBD2,TRBJ2-7,CASSLGSGAYEQYF,TGTGCCAGCAGCTTGGGGAGCGGGGCCTACGAGCAGTACTTC
TRBV30,once,TRBD1,TRBJ2-1,CAWTPQGAGLYNEQFF,TGTGCCTGGACTCCACAGGGGGCGGGACTCTACAATGAGCAGTTCTTC
TRBV5-6,.,.,TRBJ2-5,CASSLGHETQYF,TGTGCCAGCAGCTTGGGACATGAGACCCAGTACTTC
TRBV7-6,once,TRBD1,TRBJ1-5,CASSLEQGWHQPQHF,TGTGCCAGCAGCTTGGAACAGGGGTGGCACCAGCCCCAGCATTTT
TRBV10-1,.,TRBD1,TRBJ1-1,CASSEAGTGAEAFF,TGCGCCAGCAGTGAAGCCGGGACAGGGGCTGAAGCTTTCTTT
TRBV9,.,.,TRBJ2-5,CASTERGGQETQYF,TGTGCCAGCACCGAGAGGGGGGGACAAGAGACCCAGTACTTC
TRBV4-1,.,TRBD2,TRBJ2-1,CASSQETSTSGFEQFF,TGCGCCAGCAGCCAAGAAACCTCGACTAGCGGGTTTGAGCAGTTCTTC
TRBV11-2,once,.,TRBJ1-5,CASSFRGSQPQHF,TGTGCCAGCAGCTTCAGGGGTAGTCAGCCCCAGCATTTT
TRBV2,.,TRBD2,TRBJ2-7,CASSGLASYEQYF,TGTGCCAGCAGTGGACTAGCCTCCTACGAGCAGTACTTC
TRBV15,.,TRBD1,TRBJ1-1,CATSTATGGNTEAFF,TGTGCCACCAGCACTGCCACAGGGGGGAACACTGAAGCTTTCTTT